A selection of T cell receptor beta chains follows, all from one sample in a study of T cells in Graves' hyperthyroidism and ophthalmopathy. TCRdb used MiXCR to reprocess the multiplex PCR reads, holding one entry per CDR3 protein. The table has around 250,000 distinct CDR3 sequences, 13% to 15% seen once. Sequenced material: blood. Receptors were obtained from a middle-aged woman with Graves' hyperthyroidism that later progressed to Graves' ophthalmopathy. Both conserved end residues are part of each CDR3. Fields, in order: D gene, clone size, J gene, V gene, CDR3 DNA, CDR3 protein. A D gene is named only where the DNA matches it firmly. Size is omitted from some rows. Given values are once, few, many or a class for expanded clones.

>TRBD2|many|TRBJ2-4|TRBV18
TGTGCCAGCTCACCTCCCGGACTAGCGATTGCCAAAAACATTCAGTACTTC
CASSPPGLAIAKNIQYF
>-|many|TRBJ1-3|TRBV3-1
TGTGCCAGCAGCCAAGCCTCCGGGTATGGAAACACCATATATTTT
CASSQASGYGNTIYF
>TRBD2|-|TRBJ2-2|TRBV5-4
TGTGCCAGCAGCTTTGCAGCGGGAGAAAACACCGGGGAGCTGTTTTTT
CASSFAAGENTGELFF
>-|-|TRBJ1-2|TRBV4-1
TGCGCCAGCAGCCCCGGGCGGAGTAACTATGGCTACACCTTC
CASSPGRSNYGYTF
>TRBD1|many|TRBJ1-1|TRBV24-1
TGTGCCACCAGTGATCCCGAGACAGGGAAGAACACTGAAGCTTTCTTT
CATSDPETGKNTEAFF
>-|many|TRBJ2-7|TRBV30
TGTGCCTGGAGTCGGGACTCTAGAATCTACGAGCAGTACTTC
CAWSRDSRIYEQYF
>-|many|TRBJ2-7|TRBV6-6
TGTGCCAGCAGTTACCCGGGGGTAGAAGCCTACGAGCAGTACTTC
CASSYPGVEAYEQYF
>-|many|TRBJ1-4|TRBV9
TGTGCCAGCAGCGATCGGTACACTGAAAAACTGTTTTTT
CASSDRYTEKLFF
>TRBD2|many|TRBJ2-1|TRBV24-1
TGTGCCACCAGTGTCCTGGGGCGTAGCGGGAATTGCAATGAGCAGTTCTTC
CATSVLGRSGNCNEQFF
>-|few|TRBJ1-1|TRBV30
TGTGCCTGGAGTAGACCGGGGGCAGACCTAGAAGCTTTCTTT
CAWSRPGADLEAFF
>TRBD2|-|TRBJ2-1|TRBV11-2
TGCGCCAGCAGCTTGGCAGCGGGAGGACACAATGAGCAGTTCTTC
CASSLAAGGHNEQFF
>-|many|TRBJ1-3|TRBV6-1
TGTGCCAGCAGGGAGCAGACCCACTCTGGAAACACCATATATTTT
CASREQTHSGNTIYF
>-|many|TRBJ2-7|TRBV5-1
TGCGCCAGCAGCCTAGGCCCTCAGGGGAACTACGAGCAGTACTTC
CASSLGPQGNYEQYF
>-|many|TRBJ2-1|TRBV7-2
TGTGCCAGCAGCTTAGCGCTTTCGGCGGGGCAGTTCTTC
CASSLALSAGQFF
>TRBD2|many|TRBJ2-1|TRBV28
TGTGCCAGCAGTTTTGGGCTAGCGGGAGCAAACAATGAGCAGTTCTTC
CASSFGLAGANNEQFF
>-|many|TRBJ2-1|TRBV11-2
TGTGCCAGCAGCTTCAATGACGGGGGCGATGAGCAGTTCTTC
CASSFNDGGDEQFF
>-|few|TRBJ2-7|TRBV7-2
TGTGCCAGCAGCTCCCGCGGGTCGAGGTTACGCTACGAGCAGTACTTC
CASSSRGSRLRYEQYF
>-|few|TRBJ1-1|TRBV19
TGTGCCAGTAGTGGGGGGGGATCCACCAGGTTGGGCACTGAAGCTTTCTTT
CASSGGGSTRLGTEAFF
>-|many|TRBJ2-7|TRBV2
TGTGCCAGCAGTGATCAGGGCACCTACGAGCAGTACTTC
CASSDQGTYEQYF
>TRBD1|few|TRBJ2-2|TRBV4-1
TGCGCCAGCAGCCAAAGGGGACAGGGGGCGAACACCGGGGAGCTGTTTTTT
CASSQRGQGANTGELFF
>TRBD1|many|TRBJ1-6|TRBV5-1
TGCGCCAGCAGCTTCCAGGGGGCCGAGTCACCCCTCCACTTT
CASSFQGAESPLHF
>-|many|TRBJ2-2|TRBV6-1
TGTGCCAGCAGTGAAACCGGGAGAGGGGCCGGGGAGCTGTTTTTT
CASSETGRGAGELFF
>-|many|TRBJ2-7|TRBV6-1
TGTGCCAGCAGGCTAGACAGAAATCAAAGCTACGAGCAGTACTTC
CASRLDRNQSYEQYF
>-|many|TRBJ1-1|TRBV7-8
TGTGCCAGCAGCCGCACCAACCTAAGACAGGAAGCTGAAGCTTTCTTT
CASSRTNLRQEAEAFF
>TRBD1|many|TRBJ2-2|TRBV28
TGTGCCAGCAGCCGCGGACAGGGGTGGCTCCTAAACACCGGGGAGCTGTTTTTT
CASSRGQGWLLNTGELFF